Following are 32 T cell receptor beta chains from one sample sequenced in a study of T cells in Graves' hyperthyroidism and ophthalmopathy. Amplification of TCR beta CDR3 regions was performed using RNA transcripts as template. The HTBI primer set was used in a first-round RT-PCR of the TCR CDR3. TCRdb analysed the multiplex PCR reads with MiXCR anew, one entry per CDR3 protein. The sample includes under 350,000 distinct CDR3 sequences, around 20% of them seen just once. Sequenced: blood. Source of these receptors: a woman aged 50 to 60 with Graves' hyperthyroidism.

Many counts were recorded for this clonotype. J is TRBJ1-5 and V is TRBV4-1, with D hard to call. The CDR3 loop spans 14 amino acids. Trimming left V 1 base short and J 4 bases short, with 8 bases between. Germline CDR1 reads MGHRA; CDR2 reads YSYEKL. CDR3 region: CASSQVTVNQPQHF. In DNA form, the CDR3 reads TGCGCCAGCAGCCAAGTGACTGTTAATCAGCCCCAGCATTTT.

V is TRBV6-1 and J is TRBJ1-3, with no clear D. Germline CDR1 and CDR2: MNHNS and SASEGT. V was clipped by 11 bases and J by 4 bases, with 18 bases between them. CDR3 size: 14 residues. CDR3 nucleotides: TGTGCCTTATCTAATAGGGTTGGGGGAAACACCATATATTTT. It codes for CALSNRVGGNTIYF.

The chain is built from TRBV5-1 and TRBJ2-7, with D possibly being TRBD2 (7 bases). The CDR3 has 16 residues. Trimming left V 4 bases short and J 1 base short, with 18 bases between. Germline-derived CDR1 and CDR2 are SGHRS and YFSETQ. In DNA form, the CDR3 reads TGCGCCAGCAGCCTCCTAAGGGGGGAGGGGTCCTACGAGCAGTACTTC. The encoded protein is CASSLLRGEGSYEQYF.

The table lists this clonotype with a count of one. This chain links TRBV12-3 or TRBV12-4 with TRBJ2-1; 10 bases agree with TRBD2. V was clipped by 6 bases and J by 4 bases; unmatched bases: 6. The CDR3 is 15 amino acids. The CDR3 bases are TGTGCCAGCAGCGGAGGACTAGCGGAATACAATGAGCAGTTCTTC. Its protein product is CASSGGLAEYNEQFF.

This clonotype was counted ten times or more. The chain carries TRBV11-1 and TRBJ1-1, with D maybe TRBD1 (6 bases). Trimming took off 5 bases at V and 0 bases at J, with 13 bases between the two ends. The CDR3 is 15 residues long. The germline V gene encodes CDR1 SGHAT and CDR2 FQDESV (reference sequence). CDR3 sequence (DNA): TGTGCCAGCAGCATATACAGGGCCATGAACACTGAAGCTTTCTTT. Translation: CASSIYRAMNTEAFF.

This clonotype was counted a few times. The chain combines TRBV9 with TRBJ2-3; 12 bases map to TRBD1. CDR1 and CDR2 (germline): SGDLS, YYNGEE. V lost 4 bases and J lost 0; bases outside the gene matches: 9. This CDR3 contains 18 residues. This chain's CDR3 is CASSSRRDRGPSTDTQYF. The CDR3 nucleotides read TGTGCCAGCAGCTCACGACGGGACAGGGGGCCTAGCACAGATACGCAGTATTTT. The variable domain in full, with the rest retrieved from reference TRBV9 and TRBJ2-3, is DSGVTQTPKHLITATGQRVTLRCSPRSGDLSVYWYQQSLDQGLQFLIQYYNGEERAKGNILERFSAQQFPDLHSELNLSSLELGDSALYFCASSSRRDRGPSTDTQYFGPGTRLTVL.

There are many counts of this clonotype. This chain joins TRBV20-1 and TRBJ2-3; 9 positions match TRBD1. The germline CDR1 and CDR2 sequences are DFQATT and SNEGSKA (reference sequence). V lost 0 bases to trimming and J lost 2 bases; unmatched junction nucleotides: 3. The length of the CDR3 is 15 residues. Here the CDR3 reads CSAREGDRDTDTQYF. The CDR3 coding sequence is TGCAGTGCTAGAGAGGGGGACAGGGACACAGATACGCAGTATTTT.

This clonotype has a handful of counts. V usage is TRBV3-1 and J usage is TRBJ2-2, with D possibly being TRBD1 or TRBD2 (5 bases each). This CDR3 has 14 residues. The germline V and J ends were trimmed by 8 bases and 2 bases, with 12 bases remaining between them. In germline, CDR1 is LGHDT, CDR2 YNNKEL (reference sequence). The CDR3 loop is CASGRDHNTGELFF. Written as DNA, the CDR3 is TGTGCCAGCGGCCGGGACCATAACACCGGGGAGCTGTTTTTT.

The chain carries TRBV28 and TRBJ2-5; 10 bases are a match to TRBD2. The CDR3 runs 16 residues. Germline V lookup: CDR1 MDHEN, CDR2 SYDVKM. Losses at the gene ends were 5 bases for V and 5 bases for J; bases not matched to a gene: 11. CDR3 sequence reads: CASSTPLAGDRETQYF. CDR3 DNA: TGTGCCAGCAGTACCCCCCTAGCGGGAGACAGGGAGACCCAGTACTTC. Together with reference TRBV28 and TRBJ2-5, the CDR3 gives the full variable domain: DVKVTQSSRYLVKRTGEKVFLECVQDMDHENMFWYRQDPGLGLRLIYFSYDVKMKEKGDIPEGYSVSREKKERFSLILESASTNQTSMYLCASSTPLAGDRETQYFGPGTRLLVL.

This clonotype occurred many times. CDR3 loop: CASWGGLAKTYEQYF. The CDR3 DNA reads TGTGCCAGCTGGGGGGGACTAGCGAAAACCTACGAGCAGTACTTC. V and J are TRBV6-1 and TRBJ2-7; 10 bases are shared with TRBD2. Germline loops: CDR1 MNHNS, CDR2 SASEGT. The CDR3 totals 15 residues. V lost 8 bases, J lost 2 bases, and 9 bases stayed unmatched.

This clonotype was counted at least ten times. V usage is TRBV7-8 and J usage is TRBJ2-1; the match to TRBD1 covers 8 bases. Germline V lookup: CDR1 SGHVS, CDR2 FQNEAQ. This CDR3 region has 22 residues. V lost 2 bases and J lost 6; bases outside the gene matches: 27. The CDR3 is CASSLKGQGGTGELRGLNEQFF. The CDR3 nucleotides are TGTGCCAGCAGCTTAAAGGGCCAGGGCGGGACAGGAGAACTTCGGGGCCTCAATGAGCAGTTCTTC.

This clonotype has at least ten counts. One junction end does not reproduce the germline sequence, and a read error may be involved. This chain links TRBV12-3 or TRBV12-4 with TRBJ2-6; possibly TRBD1 or TRBD2 for D (5 bases each). The CDR3 consists of 17 residues. This CDR3 reads CVSRAGRSFSGANVLTF. The CDR3 DNA follows: TGTGTCAGCAGGGCGGGTCGCTCCTTCTCTGGGGCCAACGTCCTGACTTTC.

The chain uses TRBV28 and TRBJ2-5; 8 bases match TRBD1. Looked up from germline, CDR1 is MDHEN and CDR2 is SYDVKM. The CDR3 has 15 amino acids. V shed 2 bases, J shed 1 base, and the junction held 3 bases outside the gene matches. CDR3 DNA: TGTGCCAGCAGTTTACGGACAGGGCTCCAAGAGACCCAGTACTTC. This translates into CASSLRTGLQETQYF.

About this clonotype: A much larger clone sits a single nucleotide away, making a read error possible. The conserved phenylalanine or tryptophan is not found at the CDR3 terminus, so this likely reflects a read error. This rearrangement joins TRBV3-1 to TRBJ1-5; D is unclear. CDR3 length equals 13 residues. V lost 4 bases and J lost 5, with 9 bases in between. Germline CDR1 is LGHDT and CDR2 is YNNKEL (reference sequence). The CDR3 region is CASSLTFHQPQHS. The CDR3 nucleotides are TGTGCCAGCAGCCTCACCTTCCATCAGCCCCAGCATTCT.

This clonotype was seen at least ten times. The genes are TRBV6-5 and TRBJ2-7; D remains ambiguous. This CDR3 region has 13 residues. Germline loops: CDR1 MNHEY, CDR2 SVGAGI. V was cut by 2 bases and J by 4 bases, with 9 bases left in between. CDR3 DNA: TGTGCCAGCAGTTACACACCAGGATACGAGCAGTACTTC. Translation gives CASSYTPGYEQYF.

The chain carries TRBV9 and TRBJ2-7; 8 positions agree with TRBD2. The CDR3 contains 14 residues. Germline CDR1 reads SGDLS; CDR2 reads YYNGEE. V dropped 4 bases and J dropped 3; count of bases not matched to a gene: 6. CDR3 sequence (DNA): TGTGCCAGCAGCAGGAGCGGGAGCGGCTACGAGCAGTACTTC. Translated, it gives CASSRSGSGYEQYF.

Notes on this clonotype: Given a much more abundant clone one base away, this may be a read error. In DNA, the CDR3 is TGTGCCAGCAGTGAAGCTGGGCCTATCCCGTACTTC. This codes for CASSEAGPIPYF. The chain has TRBV6-1 and TRBJ2-5; D not resolved. Germline loops: CDR1 MNHNS, CDR2 SASEGT. CDR3 length: 12 amino acids. V was shortened by 0 bases and J by 13 bases, with 12 bases between the two germline ends.

This clonotype has only a few counts. The chain links TRBV10-3 to TRBJ1-2; TRBD1 aligns across 7 bases. Per germline, CDR1 ENHRY and CDR2 SYGVKD. The junction had 7 bases not matched to a gene; V was cut back by 8 bases and J by 7 bases. This CDR3 contains 12 residues. In nucleotides, the CDR3 is TGTGCCATCGGACAGGTTCTATTTGGCTACACCTTC. Residues: CAIGQVLFGYTF.

The chain links TRBV4-1 to TRBJ2-7, with 7 nucleotides matching TRBD2. V trimming: 0 bases; J trimming: 4 bases; junction bases outside the gene matches: 9. This CDR3 spans 16 amino acids. The germline V gene encodes CDR1 MGHRA and CDR2 YSYEKL. The DNA for the CDR3 is TGCGCCAGCAGCCAAGATCCGCTAGCGGCTGGGTACGAGCAGTACTTC. It yields the protein CASSQDPLAAGYEQYF.

This clonotype showed up many times. This chain connects TRBV5-1 to TRBJ1-1; a weak D match, TRBD1 (5 bases). The germline gives CDR1 SGHRS, CDR2 YFSETQ. This CDR3 region has 15 residues. Trimming removed 4 bases at V and 1 base at J, with 14 bases between. Here the CDR3 DNA reads TGCGCCAGCAGCCAGTCGGGACGGTCGAACACTGAAGCTTTCTTT. Encoded protein: CASSQSGRSNTEAFF.

This clonotype was seen more than once but under ten times. The CDR3 DNA follows: TGCGCCAGCAGCCAAGGTTGGATTTTAGCTGCGGGAAACACCATATATTTT. As protein: CASSQGWILAAGNTIYF. The chain joins TRBV4-1 to TRBJ1-3; D is unresolved. The CDR3 length is 17 residues. Looked up from germline, CDR1 is MGHRA and CDR2 is YSYEKL. Between the trimmed V and J ends, which lost 1 base and 4 bases, there was a span of 17 bases.

In its sample, this clonotype was seen many times. The chain has TRBV27 and TRBJ2-2; D ambiguous. V gave up 5 bases and J gave up 0 bases, with 4 bases separating them. CDR1 and CDR2 from the germline V gene are MNHEY and SMNVEV (reference sequence). This CDR3 has 13 amino acids. The CDR3 DNA sequence: TGTGCCAGCAGTCGACCGAACACCGGGGAGCTGTTTTTT. Its translation: CASSRPNTGELFF.

The V gene is TRBV4-3, the J gene TRBJ2-4, with 9 bases identical to TRBD1. The ends lost 0 bases at V and 8 bases at J; junction bases unmatched: 5. Germline assignment: CDR1 LGHNA and CDR2 YSLEER. This CDR3 has 15 amino acids. CDR3 sequence: CASSQEETGGDIQYF. The CDR3 bases are TGCGCCAGCAGCCAAGAAGAGACAGGGGGGGACATTCAGTACTTC.

This clonotype was seen ten or more times. The chain has TRBV28 and TRBJ2-1; 7 bases match TRBD2. V gave up 7 bases and J gave up 0 bases; unmatched junction bases: 6. CDR3 length: 15 residues. Per the germline V gene, CDR1 is MDHEN and CDR2 is SYDVKM. CDR3 nucleotides: TGTGCCAGCATCCCTAGCGGAAGCTCCTACAATGAGCAGTTCTTC. Translation: CASIPSGSSYNEQFF.

This chain links TRBV12-3 or TRBV12-4 with TRBJ1-2; unclear D gene. The CDR3 is made up of 12 amino acids. Trimming left V 1 base short and J 5 bases short, with 5 bases between. The chain's CDR3 is CASSLGRYGYTF. Written as DNA, the CDR3 is TGTGCCAGCAGTTTAGGCAGATATGGCTACACCTTC.

The chain employs TRBV19 and TRBJ1-1; a weak D match, TRBD1 (5 bases). There are 15 residues in the CDR3. With 7 bases removed from V and 4 bases from J, the gap between germline ends came to 19 bases. Looked up from germline, CDR1 is LNHDA and CDR2 is SQIVND (reference sequence). The CDR3 spells CASTIGRGLSTEAFF. CDR3 sequence (DNA): TGTGCCAGTACAATCGGGAGGGGTTTGAGCACTGAAGCTTTCTTT.

The V call is TRBV28, the J call TRBJ2-3; D is perhaps TRBD2 (6 bases). The CDR3 sequence is 18 residues long. CDR1 and CDR2 from the germline V gene are MDHEN and SYDVKM. V lost 2 bases to trimming and J lost 2 bases, with 20 bases between them. Written as DNA, the CDR3 is TGTGCCAGCAGTTTAAACACCGTAGCGGTATCAAACACAGATACGCAGTATTTT. This gives the protein CASSLNTVAVSNTDTQYF.

The chain has TRBV19 and TRBJ1-2; TRBD1 is a possible D gene (6 bases). The germline CDR1 and CDR2 sequences are LNHDA and SQIVND (reference sequence). V lost 4 bases to trimming and J lost 0 bases, with 12 bases between them. The CDR3 is 15 amino acids. The DNA of the CDR3 is TGTGCCAGTAGTACCCGGACAGCTACTAACTATGGCTACACCTTC. Translated, it gives CASSTRTATNYGYTF.

The J gene is TRBJ2-3, the V gene TRBV7-3; TRBD1 agrees at 7 bases. CDR1 SGHTA and CDR2 FQGTGA come from the germline V gene. The V segment lost 8 bases and the J segment 4 bases; nucleotides outside the gene matches: 15. The CDR3 totals 16 residues. The CDR3 nucleotides read TGTGCCAGCGGGGATAGGGCAGGGGGTGGGGCAGATACGCAGTATTTT. It translates to CASGDRAGGGADTQYF.

This clonotype was counted ten times or more. This chain connects TRBV9 to TRBJ1-1; possible D gene TRBD1, 5 bases. In germline, CDR1 is SGDLS, CDR2 YYNGEE. CDR3 size: 13 residues. V was shortened by 0 bases and J by 2 bases, with 5 bases between the two germline ends. CDR3 DNA sequence: TGTGCCAGCAGCGTAGGGGACAACACTGAAGCTTTCTTT. Protein sequence: CASSVGDNTEAFF.

In its sample, this clonotype was seen a few times. The rearrangement uses TRBV13 and TRBJ2-1; D unclear. Per germline, CDR1 PRHDT and CDR2 FYEKMQ (reference sequence). The V gene lost 1 base and the J gene lost 9 bases, with 7 bases spanning the gap. The CDR3 extends over 12 amino acids. CDR3 bases: TGTGCCAGCAGCTTAGTGGCTGGTGAGCAGTTCTTC. Its translation is CASSLVAGEQFF.

This clonotype appeared many times. The chain combines TRBV3-1 with TRBJ2-3; D ambiguous. Trimming took 6 bases from V and 3 from J, leaving 10 bases between them. Germline V gene data show CDR1 as LGHDT and CDR2 as YNNKEL (reference sequence). The CDR3 sequence is 13 residues long. CDR3 coding DNA: TGTGCCAGCAGGCACACCCAGACAGATACGCAGTATTTT. Translating gives CASRHTQTDTQYF.